This is a list of T cell receptor beta chains from one sample in a study of neoadjuvant nivolumab and ipilimumab in lung cancer. Only in-frame clones appear in the TCRdb table, and some are missing; sequencing was by immunoSEQ multiplex PCR. The sample records around 4,600 clones, roughly 81% being singletons. Specimen: normal lung tissue adjacent to the tumor, collected after neoadjuvant nivolumab, alone or with ipilimumab, at or shortly before surgery. These receptors originate from an adult with non-small cell lung cancer. Some clones in this sample may be carry-over from other donors' samples. Both conserved end residues are trimmed from each CDR3. For some rows the clone size is stated as once, few or many, or as a class when expanded; others skip it.

. 13 TRBJ2-1 TRBV2 ASSPTGTAYNEQF
. 14 TRBJ2-5 TRBV4-3 ASSQEDRGIGETQY
. 11 TRBJ1-2 TRBV5-1 ASSLALSYGYT
. 10 TRBJ2-7 TRBV7-2 ASSLAGSEQY
. 13 TRBJ1-2 TRBV10-1 ASSPYPVINYGYT
once 13 TRBJ1-1 TRBV4-1 ASSLLTWGNTEAF
. 12 TRBJ2-1 TRBV6-5 ASSYDRGLGEQF
. 13 TRBJ2-3 TRBV4-1 ASSQRQLSTDTQY
. 9 TRBJ2-7 TRBV5-1 ASSYGREQY
. 13 TRBJ1-5 TRBV7-9 ASSLATGIDQPQH
. 13 TRBJ2-4 TRBV15 ATSRDQGPENIQY
. 9 TRBJ2-7 TRBV4-2 ASSQGSEQY
. 12 TRBJ2-6 TRBV6-1 ASSELSGANVLT
. 13 TRBJ2-7 TRBV19 ASSNRGGLSYEQY
. 13 TRBJ2-2 TRBV5-5 ASSLTAGVTGELF
. 11 TRBJ2-7 TRBV29-1 SVEDPRNYEQY
. 15 TRBJ2-7 TRBV4-1 ASSQGGMIDRTYEQY